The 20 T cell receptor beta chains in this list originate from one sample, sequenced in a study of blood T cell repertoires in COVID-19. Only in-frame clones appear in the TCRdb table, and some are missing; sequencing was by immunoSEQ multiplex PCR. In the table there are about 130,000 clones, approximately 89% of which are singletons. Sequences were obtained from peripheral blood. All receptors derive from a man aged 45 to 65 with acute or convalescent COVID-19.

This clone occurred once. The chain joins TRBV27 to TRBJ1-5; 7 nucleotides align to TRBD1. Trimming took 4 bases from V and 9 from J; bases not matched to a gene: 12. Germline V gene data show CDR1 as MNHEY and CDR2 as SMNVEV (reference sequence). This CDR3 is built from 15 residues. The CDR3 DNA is TGTGCCAGCAGTTCGACAGGGCTACCCAATATGCCCCAGCATTTT. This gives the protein CASSSTGLPNMPQHF.

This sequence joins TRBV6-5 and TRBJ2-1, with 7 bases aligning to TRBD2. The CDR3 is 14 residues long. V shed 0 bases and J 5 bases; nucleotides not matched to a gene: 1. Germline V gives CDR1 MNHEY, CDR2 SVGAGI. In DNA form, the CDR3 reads TGTGCCAGCAGTTACTCGCGGGGGAACAATGAGCAGTTCTTC. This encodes CASSYSRGNNEQFF.

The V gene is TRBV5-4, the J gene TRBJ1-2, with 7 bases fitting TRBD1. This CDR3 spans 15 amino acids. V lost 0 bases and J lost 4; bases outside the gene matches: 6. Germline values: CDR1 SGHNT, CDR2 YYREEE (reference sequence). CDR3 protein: CASSLDRGFGYGYTF. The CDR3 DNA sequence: TGTGCCAGCAGCTTGGACAGGGGATTTGGCTATGGCTACACCTTC.

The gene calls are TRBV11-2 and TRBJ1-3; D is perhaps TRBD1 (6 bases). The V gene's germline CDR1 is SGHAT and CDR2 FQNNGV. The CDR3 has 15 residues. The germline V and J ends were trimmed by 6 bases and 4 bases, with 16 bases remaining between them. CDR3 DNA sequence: TGTGCCAGCAGTCCTCAACAGGGTTCCGGAAACACCATATATTTT. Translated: CASSPQQGSGNTIYF.

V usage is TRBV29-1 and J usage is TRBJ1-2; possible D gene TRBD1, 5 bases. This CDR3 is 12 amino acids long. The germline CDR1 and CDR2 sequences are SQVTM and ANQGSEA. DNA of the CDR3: TGCTCGGATCGACAGAGGCCTTATGGCTACACCTTC. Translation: CSDRQRPYGYTF.

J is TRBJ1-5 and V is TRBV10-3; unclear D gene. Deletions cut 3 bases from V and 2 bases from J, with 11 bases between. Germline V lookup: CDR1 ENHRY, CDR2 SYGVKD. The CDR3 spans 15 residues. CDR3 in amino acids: CAISDFGVGNQPQHF. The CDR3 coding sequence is TGTGCCATCAGTGATTTCGGTGTTGGCAATCAGCCCCAGCATTTT.

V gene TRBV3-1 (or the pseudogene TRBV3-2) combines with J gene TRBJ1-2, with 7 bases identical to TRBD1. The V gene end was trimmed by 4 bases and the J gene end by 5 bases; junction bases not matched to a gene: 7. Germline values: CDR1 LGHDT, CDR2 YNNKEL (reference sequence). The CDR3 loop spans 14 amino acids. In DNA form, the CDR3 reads TGTGCCAGCAGCCTGCCGGGACAGAAATATGGCTACACCTTC. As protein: CASSLPGQKYGYTF.

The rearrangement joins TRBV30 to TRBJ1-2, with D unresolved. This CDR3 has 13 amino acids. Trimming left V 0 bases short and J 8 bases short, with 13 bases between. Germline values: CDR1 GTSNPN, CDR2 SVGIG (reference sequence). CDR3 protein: CAWSVKSGRGYTF. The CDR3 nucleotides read TGTGCCTGGAGTGTAAAGTCCGGCAGGGGCTACACCTTC.

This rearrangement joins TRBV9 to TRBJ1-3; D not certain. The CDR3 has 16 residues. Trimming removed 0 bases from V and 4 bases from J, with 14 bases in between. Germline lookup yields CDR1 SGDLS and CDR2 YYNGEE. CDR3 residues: CASSVEVGSIGNTIYF. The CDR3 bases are TGTGCCAGCAGCGTAGAAGTGGGGAGTATCGGAAACACCATATATTTT.

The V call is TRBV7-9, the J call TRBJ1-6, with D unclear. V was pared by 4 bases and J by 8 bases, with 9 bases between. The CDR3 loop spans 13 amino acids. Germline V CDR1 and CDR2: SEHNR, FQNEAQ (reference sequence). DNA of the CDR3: TGTGCCAGCAGCTCAGACGGGGATTCACCCCTCCACTTT. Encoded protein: CASSSDGDSPLHF.

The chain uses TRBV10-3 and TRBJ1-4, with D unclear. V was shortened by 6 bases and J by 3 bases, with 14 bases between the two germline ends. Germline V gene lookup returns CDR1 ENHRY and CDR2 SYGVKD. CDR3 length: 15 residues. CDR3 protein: CAIRRAVAANEKLFF. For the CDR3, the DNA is TGTGCCATCAGGAGGGCGGTGGCGGCTAATGAAAAACTGTTTTTT.

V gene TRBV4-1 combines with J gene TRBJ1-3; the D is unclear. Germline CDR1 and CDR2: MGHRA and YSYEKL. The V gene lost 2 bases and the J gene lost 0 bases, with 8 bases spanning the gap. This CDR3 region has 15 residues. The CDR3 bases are TGCGCCAGCAGCCAACTACCCCACTCTGGAAACACCATATATTTT. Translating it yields CASSQLPHSGNTIYF.

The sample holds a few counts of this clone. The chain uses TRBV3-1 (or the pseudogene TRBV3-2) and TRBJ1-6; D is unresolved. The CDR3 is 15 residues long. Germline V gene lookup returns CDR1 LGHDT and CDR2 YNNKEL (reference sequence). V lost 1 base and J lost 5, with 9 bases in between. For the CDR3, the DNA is TGTGCCAGCAGCCAAGTGGCGGGAAATAATTCACCCCTCCACTTT. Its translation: CASSQVAGNNSPLHF.

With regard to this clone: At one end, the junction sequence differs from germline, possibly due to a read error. CDR3 region: CASSSTGTGLRFF. Written as DNA, the CDR3 is TGTGCCAGCAGCTCCACCGGGACAGGTTTGAGATTTTTC. The rearrangement joins TRBV7-9 to TRBJ2-7; 8 bases are a match to TRBD1. Germline values: CDR1 SEHNR, CDR2 FQNEAQ (reference sequence). The CDR3 runs 13 residues.

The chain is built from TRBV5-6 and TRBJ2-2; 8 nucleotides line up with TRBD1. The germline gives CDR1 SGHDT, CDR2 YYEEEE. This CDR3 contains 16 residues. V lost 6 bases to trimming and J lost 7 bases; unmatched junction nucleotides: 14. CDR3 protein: CASTTDRGNVGGELFF. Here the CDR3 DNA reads TGTGCCAGCACCACCGACAGGGGCAATGTTGGCGGGGAGCTGTTTTTT.

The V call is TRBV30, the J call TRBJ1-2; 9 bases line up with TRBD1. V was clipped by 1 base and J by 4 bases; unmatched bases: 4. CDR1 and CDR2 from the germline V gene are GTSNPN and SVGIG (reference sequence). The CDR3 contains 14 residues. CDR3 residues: CAWSGGTGFYGYTF. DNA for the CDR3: TGTGCCTGGAGTGGAGGGACAGGGTTCTATGGCTACACCTTC.

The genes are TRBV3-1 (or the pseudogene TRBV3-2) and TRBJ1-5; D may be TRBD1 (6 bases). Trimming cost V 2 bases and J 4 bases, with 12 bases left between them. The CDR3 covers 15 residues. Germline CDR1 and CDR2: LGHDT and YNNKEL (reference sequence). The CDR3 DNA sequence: TGTGCCAGCAGCCAACAGGGGTCTGAGAATCAGCCCCAGCATTTT. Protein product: CASSQQGSENQPQHF.

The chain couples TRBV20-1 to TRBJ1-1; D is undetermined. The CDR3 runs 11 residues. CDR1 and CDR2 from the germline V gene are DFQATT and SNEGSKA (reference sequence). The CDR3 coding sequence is TGCAGGGTAACAGATAACACTGAAGCTTTCTTT. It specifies CRVTDNTEAFF.

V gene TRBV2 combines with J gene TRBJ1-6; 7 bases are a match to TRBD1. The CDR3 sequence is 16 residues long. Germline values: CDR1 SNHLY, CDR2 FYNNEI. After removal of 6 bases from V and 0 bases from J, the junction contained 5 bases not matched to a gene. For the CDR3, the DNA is TGTGCCAGCAGGACGGACAGGTTCTCCTATAATTCACCCCTCCACTTT. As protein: CASRTDRFSYNSPLHF.

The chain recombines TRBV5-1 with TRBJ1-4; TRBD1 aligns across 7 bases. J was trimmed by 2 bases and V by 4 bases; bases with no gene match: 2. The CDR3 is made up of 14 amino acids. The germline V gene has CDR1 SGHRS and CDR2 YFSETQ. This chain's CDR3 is CASSLGQTNEKLFF. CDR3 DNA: TGCGCCAGCAGCCTGGGACAGACTAATGAAAAACTGTTTTTT.